This TCR beta chain was identified in a study of response to subunit inactivated influenza vaccine. TCRdb re-derived calls from the RT-PCR reads in MiXCR, one entry per CDR3 protein. The profile covers some 570,000 distinct CDR3 sequences, with 11% appearing a single time and approximately 11% taken by the ten largest. Germline CDR1 reads SGHNT; CDR2 reads YENEEA. The CDR3 has 17 residues. After removal of 0 bases from V and 1 base from J, the junction contained 4 bases not matched to a gene. This clonotype occurred a few times. These data were also reused for a study on T cells expressing NK-cell markers. That report adds: It was by 5'RACE template switching with UMIs that TCR beta cDNA was made. TCR beta repertoires came from sorted CD3+CD56+NKG2C+, CD3+CD56+NKG2C- and CD3+CD56-NKG2C+ T cells. Serological testing identified seven of the eight sequenced donors as HCMV-seropositive and one as seronegative. Once again these clonotypes came out on top in the CD3+CD56-NKG2C+ fraction of a handful of donors.

The sample consisted of PBMCs from blood, taken on the day of vaccination. The V and J genes are TRBV11-3 and TRBJ2-1, with 9 bases that match TRBD1. The TCR sequence derives from a man aged 50 to 59 who received an inactivated influenza vaccine. The CDR3 protein is CASSLDTGQGSYNEQFF. Here the CDR3 DNA reads TGTGCCAGCAGCTTAGATACCGGACAGGGGTCCTACAATGAGCAGTTCTTC.